This entry describes one TCR beta chain. Sequencing used immunoSEQ multiplex PCR; TCRdb keeps in-frame clones, though not all of them. The sample carries some 84,000 clones, 92% recorded once. The data were taken from a study of OX40 agonist ivuxolimab in advanced cancers. Between the trimmed V and J ends, which lost 6 bases and 2 bases, there was a span of 14 bases. The CDR3 is 15 amino acids. From germline, CDR1 is MNHNY and CDR2 SVGAGI (reference sequence). Patients with a history of autoimmune disease or on systemic immunosuppression were excluded. The sample consisted of CD4+ or CD8+ T cells sorted from blood, taken in a trial of the OX40 agonist ivuxolimab. The J gene is TRBJ1-5, the V gene TRBV6-6; D is ambiguous. This TCR came from an adult with an advanced solid tumor such as melanoma, head and neck, liver or kidney cancer. The CDR3 nucleotides are TGTGCCAGCAGATCCGACGGGGAGGGCAATCAGCCCCAGCATTTT. Translating it yields CASRSDGEGNQPQHF.